These 15 T cell receptor beta chains were sequenced from one sample in a study of shared clonotypes between healthy human individuals. Only in-frame clones appear in the TCRdb table, and some are missing; sequencing was by immunoSEQ multiplex PCR. The table lists about 2.1 million clones, approximately 92% of them singletons. CD45RO-negative cells were positively selected for CCR7, leaving out terminally differentiated effector memory CD45RA+ cells. The sample was naive CD8+ T cells from PBMCs. The receptors stem from a man aged 18 to 30 in good health. Some clones in this sample may be carry-over from other donors' samples.

This chain joins TRBV7-9 and TRBJ2-7; a weak D match, TRBD2 (8 bases). V lost 5 bases to trimming and J lost 4 bases, with 30 bases between them. This CDR3 contains 19 residues. Germline CDR1 reads SEHNR; CDR2 reads FQNEAQ (reference sequence). For the CDR3, the DNA is TGTGCCAGCAGCCCGCTGACAGGGCCGAGCGGGAGACGAGGGTACGAGCAGTACTTC. Protein: CASSPLTGPSGRRGYEQYF.

The chain combines TRBV5-1 with TRBJ1-1; D not certain. Germline CDR1 is SGHRS and CDR2 is YFSETQ. The CDR3 extends over 16 amino acids. Trimming left V 0 bases short and J 0 bases short, with 12 bases between. The CDR3 loop reads CASSLVPLGMNTEAFF. Written as DNA, the CDR3 is TGCGCCAGCAGCTTGGTACCCCTGGGGATGAACACTGAAGCTTTCTTT.

The chain is built from TRBV7-2 and TRBJ2-3; 8 bases line up with TRBD2. Germline values: CDR1 SGHTA, CDR2 FQGNSA. J gave up 12 bases and V 1 base, and 12 bases lay outside the gene matches. CDR3 size: 15 residues. The chain's CDR3 is CASSLVPSGGPNQYF. For the CDR3, the DNA is TGTGCCAGCAGCTTAGTTCCTTCGGGAGGGCCCAACCAGTATTTT.

The chain recombines TRBV7-9 with TRBJ2-1; 10 bases are a match to TRBD2. V was clipped by 8 bases and J by 5 bases; unmatched bases: 3. The CDR3 is 13 amino acids. Germline values: CDR1 SEHNR, CDR2 FQNEAQ (reference sequence). DNA of the CDR3: TGTGCCAGCGGAGCGGGAGGGCACAATGAGCAGTTCTTC. Protein product: CASGAGGHNEQFF.

The chain carries TRBV5-6 and TRBJ1-1; D not resolved. The CDR3 extends over 17 amino acids. The V end was cut by 0 bases, the J end by 5 bases, with 20 bases between. Germline V gives CDR1 SGHDT, CDR2 YYEEEE. This chain's CDR3 is CASSLAGVSPLWTEAFF. For the CDR3, the DNA is TGTGCCAGCAGCTTGGCTGGGGTGAGTCCCTTGTGGACTGAAGCTTTCTTT.

The chain uses TRBV19 and TRBJ2-1; 8 bases are a match to TRBD2. The CDR3 is 13 amino acids. The V gene end was trimmed by 7 bases and the J gene end by 7 bases; junction bases not matched to a gene: 6. The germline V gene encodes CDR1 LNHDA and CDR2 SQIVND (reference sequence). The DNA for the CDR3 is TGTGCCAGTACCCCGGGCGGGGGGAATGAGCAGTTCTTC. It specifies CASTPGGGNEQFF. Combining the CDR3 with reference TRBV19 and TRBJ2-1 gives the whole variable domain DGGITQSPKYLFRKEGQNVTLSCEQNLNHDAMYWYRQDPGQGLRLIYYSQIVNDFQKGDIAEGYSVSREKKESFPLTVTSAQKNPTAFYLCASTPGGGNEQFFGPGTRLTVL.

This clone was recorded once. The V and J genes are TRBV13 and TRBJ2-5, with D maybe TRBD1 (6 bases). The CDR3 loop spans 14 amino acids. V lost 4 bases and J lost 3, with 12 bases in between. From germline, CDR1 is PRHDT and CDR2 FYEKMQ (reference sequence). The CDR3: CASSSSQGEETQYF. The CDR3 bases are TGTGCCAGCAGCTCCTCACAGGGTGAAGAGACCCAGTACTTC.

V gene TRBV2 combines with J gene TRBJ2-1, with 11 bases aligning to TRBD2. The CDR3 covers 17 residues. CDR1 and CDR2 (germline): SNHLY, FYNNEI. V lost 4 bases to trimming and J lost 0 bases; unmatched junction nucleotides: 5. CDR3 loop: CASSGRTSGPSYNEQFF. The CDR3 region has the DNA TGTGCCAGCAGTGGTCGGACTAGCGGGCCCTCCTACAATGAGCAGTTCTTC.

The CDR3, as DNA: TGTGCCAGCAGCGTAGACGGGCAGGGGAGGCTCCACGAGCAGTACTTC. It specifies CASSVDGQGRLHEQYF. The chain recombines TRBV9 with TRBJ2-7; TRBD1 or TRBD2 may be the D gene (6 bases each). In germline, CDR1 is SGDLS, CDR2 YYNGEE. This CDR3 comprises 16 residues. V lost 0 bases to trimming and J lost 5 bases, with 18 bases between them.

The CDR3 DNA follows: TGTGCCAGCAGCTTAGGGGGACAGGGGAGGTCACCCCTCCACTTT. Amino acid sequence: CASSLGGQGRSPLHF. This chain uses TRBV7-6 with TRBJ1-6; 10 bases fit TRBD1. The trim removed 1 base at V and 10 bases at J, leaving 4 bases unmatched. CDR1 SGHVS and CDR2 FNYEAQ come from the germline V gene. The CDR3 sequence is 15 residues long. Complete variable domain (other parts from reference TRBV7-6 and TRBJ1-6): GAGVSQSPRYKVTKRGQDVALRCDPISGHVSLYWYRQALGQGPEFLTYFNYEAQQDKSGLPNDRFSAERPEGSISTLTIQRTEQRDSAMYRCASSLGGQGRSPLHFGNGTRLTVT.

This chain's CDR3 is CASSQGSQSSTDTQYF. The CDR3 nucleotides are TGCGCCAGCAGCCAGGGTAGTCAGTCTAGCACAGATACGCAGTATTTT. The rearrangement uses TRBV4-3 and TRBJ2-3; D uncertain. Deletions cut 3 bases from V and 0 bases from J, with 13 bases between. From germline, CDR1 is LGHNA and CDR2 YSLEER. CDR3 length: 16 amino acids.

Worth noting for this clone: The sample holds other DNA sequences that translate to the same CDR3. The chain links TRBV5-6 to TRBJ2-1; no clear D gene. This CDR3 spans 14 amino acids. Germline V gene data show CDR1 as SGHDT and CDR2 as YYEEEE. V dropped 0 bases and J dropped 1 base, with 5 bases sitting between them. This CDR3 reads CASSLGASYNEQFF. DNA of the CDR3: TGTGCCAGCAGCTTGGGGGCATCCTACAATGAGCAGTTCTTC.

The chain is built from TRBV9 and TRBJ2-2; either TRBD1 or TRBD2 may fit D (5 bases each). Germline V lookup: CDR1 SGDLS, CDR2 YYNGEE. V was pared by 7 bases and J by 5 bases, with 9 bases between. The CDR3 runs 12 residues. The DNA of the CDR3 is TGTGCCAGCGAAGGGGAGACCGGGGAGCTGTTTTTT. Encoded protein: CASEGETGELFF.

A few counts support this clone. J is TRBJ1-1 and V is TRBV28, with 8 bases fitting TRBD1. The ends lost 1 base at V and 5 bases at J; junction bases unmatched: 3. Germline-derived CDR1 and CDR2 are MDHEN and SYDVKM. This CDR3 contains 14 residues. CDR3 sequence (DNA): TGTGCCAGCAGTTTATCGCGGACAGGGACTGAAGCTTTCTTT. Translating gives CASSLSRTGTEAFF.

The CDR3 spells CASSHPPTDRAGGYGYTF. The CDR3 DNA is TGTGCCAGCAGCCATCCACCCACCGACAGGGCGGGAGGCTATGGCTACACCTTC. The rearrangement joins TRBV7-8 to TRBJ1-2; 7 nucleotides agree with TRBD1. This CDR3 has 18 residues. Losses at the gene ends were 5 bases for V and 4 bases for J; bases not matched to a gene: 19. Germline CDR1 reads SGHVS; CDR2 reads FQNEAQ.